The 5 T cell receptor beta chains below all came from one sample that was sequenced in a study of CD8 T cells in Susac syndrome (dated by TCRdb to about 2019). Library generation was performed with the immunoSEQ multiplex PCR assay. RNA was extracted using the RNeasy kit, and about 0.45 to 1 ug of the RNA was reverse transcribed with random hexamers. TCRdb reprocessing: public reads trimmed at Q25 with fastp, clones called with MiXCR, in-frame beta chains kept. Entries that share a CDR3 protein sequence are merged under the most common genes and DNA. This sample comprises about 430,000 distinct CDR3 sequences, around 83% of them detected only once. The ten largest make up approximately 0.12% of the sample. The sequencing sample was made of CD8+ T cells from PBMCs. The receptor set was obtained from a human donor with multiple sclerosis.

The V and J genes are TRBV6-6 and TRBJ2-7; perhaps D is TRBD1 or TRBD2 (5 bases each). This CDR3 is built from 15 residues. Trimming left V 4 bases short and J 6 bases short, with 19 bases between. Germline V gives CDR1 MNHNY, CDR2 SVGAGI (reference sequence). The CDR3 spells CASSSFSGPEREQYF. The CDR3 region has the DNA TGTGCCAGCAGTTCCTTTTCGGGGCCTGAGCGCGAGCAGTACTTC.

V gene TRBV30 combines with J gene TRBJ1-1, with D perhaps TRBD1 (5 bases). Trimming took off 4 bases at V and 4 bases at J, with 19 bases between the two ends. Germline CDR1 GTSNPN, CDR2 SVGIG (reference sequence). This CDR3 contains 15 residues. This CDR3 reads CAWTVGWGVGTEAFF. The CDR3 DNA sequence: TGTGCCTGGACCGTTGGCTGGGGGGTGGGCACTGAAGCTTTCTTT.

The chain employs TRBV10-3 and TRBJ1-1; TRBD1 is a possible D gene (5 bases). V lost 3 bases and J 5 bases, leaving 13 bases between the germline ends. The CDR3 is 14 residues long. Per the germline V gene, CDR1 is ENHRY and CDR2 is SYGVKD. CDR3 residues: CAISEGLAGTEAFF. The CDR3 DNA reads TGTGCCATCAGTGAAGGCCTGGCAGGGACTGAAGCTTTCTTT.

The chain recombines TRBV2 with TRBJ2-2, with 11 nucleotides matching TRBD1. CDR3 length: 16 amino acids. The germline V gene encodes CDR1 SNHLY and CDR2 FYNNEI. V lost 2 bases, J lost 4 bases, and 3 bases stayed unmatched. CDR3 amino acids: CASSESGTGGTGELFF. CDR3 nucleotide sequence: TGTGCCAGCAGTGAAAGTGGGACAGGGGGCACCGGGGAGCTGTTTTTT.

The chain couples TRBV27 to TRBJ1-1; D is ambiguous. This CDR3 contains 12 residues. V was clipped by 2 bases and J by 12 bases, with 13 bases between them. Germline assignment: CDR1 MNHEY and CDR2 SMNVEV (reference sequence). The CDR3 sequence: CASSLKPGGTFF. In nucleotides, the CDR3 is TGTGCCAGCAGTTTAAAACCAGGAGGAACTTTCTTT.